This T cell receptor beta chain emerged from a study of blood T cell repertoires in COVID-19 (TCRdb year 2020). In terms of the full investigation: Samples covering the acute and convalescent phases of COVID-19 were provided by collaborators in the United States, Italy and Spain. The prospective study material was composed of cDNA or gDNA derived from T cells, B-cell-depleted T cells, or PBMCs. The dataset comprised deeply sampled blood TCRbeta repertoires from subjects exposed to, actively infected with, or recovered from COVID-19. The repertoires were released in a freely available public database intended as a resource for research on the immune response to SARS-CoV-2. The samples were drawn from the first 160 participants of the ongoing ImmuneRACE study and from 950 to 1,500 subjects provided by 6 global collaborators. Sample metadata almost always included a de-identified subject ID, COVID-19 status, age in years and sex. HLA class I and class II types, where available, came from metadata supplied by the sample provider rather than from assay-based typing. Here is what the overall study found, with its caveats: The amount of clinical and demographic metadata varied by source and participant and was provided uncurated.

In the prospective study, participants were about 18 to 90 years old, resided in approximately 25 geographic areas of the United States, and were enrolled through a virtual design. To assign participants to cohorts, the prospective study relied on clinical history that participants themselves reported in a screening survey and a study questionnaire. For ImmuneRACE Cohort 3, a participant was defined as recovered based on two consecutive negative NP/OP PCR tests, clearance by a healthcare professional, or resolution of symptoms. In the prospective study, whole blood, serum and a nasopharyngeal or oropharyngeal swab were collected from each participant by mobile phlebotomists. Additional blood draws and questionnaires over a 2-month period could optionally be provided by prospective study participants. Before DNA extraction, blood samples from the prospective study were shipped at room temperature or frozen.

Trimming removed 0 bases from V and 9 bases from J, leaving 14 bases between the germline ends. The CDR3 contains 14 residues, cysteine and phenylalanine counted. The sequence is cut down to CDR3 DNA, 42 bases in frame from base 1. According to the germline V gene, CDR1 reads KGHSH and CDR2 reads LQKENI. TCRbeta CDR3 regions were amplified from genomic DNA using the immunoSEQ Assay, a bias-controlled multiplex PCR. As for the original processing: The number of nucleated cells in each sample was estimated by amplification of reference gene primers within the assay. Sequence reads were collapsed and filtered to measure the absolute abundance of every unique TCRbeta CDR3 rearrangement. For each sample, productive Simpson clonality was calculated by taking the square root of Simpson's diversity index across productive rearrangements. Imported from immuneACCESS, the table was reduced by TCRdb to in-frame sequences with V and J called. These copies leave out some clones; in studies compared against another copy, an unresolved V gene accounts for under half, and the cause of the remainder is not known. Clone size and the V and J calls come from that table; the DNA yielded D and trimming. In this sample the table shows around 380,000 clones, about 90% of which occur a single time. The ten largest account for roughly 1.4% of the sample.

Concerning this clone: There is no known antigen for this receptor. One base away there is no much larger clone; base qualities are not given.

The chain employs TRBV18 and TRBJ1-2, with no confidently assigned D gene. This receptor was obtained from a man aged 25 to 45 who had recovered from COVID-19. The sample taken for sequencing was PBMCs or T cells enriched from blood (not recorded which). The sequenced DNA: TGTGCCAGCTCACCACCGGCAGGCCTGAGAAGCTACACCTTC. Its protein product is CASSPPAGLRSYTF.